The next 3 T cell receptor beta chains were all read from a single sample in a study of shared clonotypes between healthy human individuals. Assay: immunoSEQ multiplex PCR; the TCRdb copy retains only in-frame clones and omits some. The repertoire holds millions of clones, with 85% to 95% as singletons. Material: naive CD4+ T cells sorted from blood. As for subset: CD45RA+ positively selected. Receptors were obtained from a man aged 18 to 29 in good health.

The chain carries TRBV27 and TRBJ1-2; 8 nucleotides align to TRBD1. The CDR3 has 14 residues. Germline CDR1 MNHEY, CDR2 SMNVEV (reference sequence). V lost 9 bases to trimming and J lost 4 bases; unmatched junction nucleotides: 10. For the CDR3, the DNA is TGTGCCAGTCAGAAATCAGGGGGCTCCTATGGCTACACCTTC. As protein: CASQKSGGSYGYTF.

As to this clone: The sample carries other DNA sequences with the same CDR3. This chain connects TRBV5-1 to TRBJ2-3; 13 nucleotides agree with TRBD2. Germline CDR1 SGHRS, CDR2 YFSETQ. V lost 2 bases, J lost 1 base, and 1 base stayed unmatched. This CDR3 contains 16 residues. The CDR3 protein is CASSLGLAGGTDTQYF. The DNA for the CDR3 is TGCGCCAGCAGCTTAGGACTAGCGGGGGGCACAGATACGCAGTATTTT.

The chain carries TRBV27 and TRBJ1-5; possible D gene TRBD1, 5 bases. Germline V gene sequence: CDR1 MNHEY, CDR2 SMNVEV (reference sequence). This CDR3 spans 15 amino acids. Between the trimmed V and J ends, which lost 6 bases and 4 bases, there was a span of 16 bases. The CDR3 nucleotides read TGTGCCAGCAGCCAGGGTGCGGGTGGGAATCAGCCCCAGCATTTT. It specifies CASSQGAGGNQPQHF.